The TCR beta chain under discussion was sequenced for a study of early T cells in non-severe SARS-CoV-2 infection. Turning to the study itself: Bulk RNA from unsorted whole blood was sequenced; chains were unpaired. Notes on the study in general: VDJdb matching, biased toward anti-spike CD8 responses, missed private and CD4 specificities.

Each cDNA molecule carried a unique molecular identifier. Via MiXCR, TCRdb re-called the 5' RACE reads, giving one row per CDR3 protein. The sample consists of fewer than 70,000 distinct CDR3 sequences, 10% to 15% of them appearing once. This CDR3 comprises 15 residues. CDR1 is SGHNT and CDR2 is YYREEE in the germline V gene (reference sequence). Trimming removed 4 bases from V and 4 bases from J, with 17 bases in between. In this sample, this clonotype turned up many times. The target antigen is unknown. Sequences were obtained from whole blood. The gene calls are TRBV5-4 and TRBJ1-2, with a weak D call TRBD1 (6 bases). The sequence was obtained from an adult who was a healthcare worker with PCR-confirmed SARS-CoV-2 infection or an uninfected control (not recorded which). The CDR3 region is CASSGAAGAGYGYTF. The CDR3, as DNA: TGTGCCAGCAGCGGGGCGGCAGGGGCTGGCTATGGCTACACCTTC.